This TCR beta chain was identified during a study of human T cells and chemical hapten exposure. For the study at large: Sensitization applied 2% DPC to around 2 cm by around 2 cm of upper inner arm skin. Once 0.01% DPC had been applied to the upper back by patch test, readings were taken at 6 days.

This clonotype was observed many times. TCRdb called the RACE reads again in MiXCR, with one record for every CDR3 protein. The sample has around 380,000 distinct CDR3 sequences, around 5% seen once. Time point specified: patch test 1, 2 weeks after DPC sensitization. Treatment given: therapeutic diphenylcyclopropenone sensitization with weekly scalp DPC. Germline-derived CDR1 and CDR2 are SQVTM and ANQGSEA. This CDR3 has 13 residues. The V end was cut by 7 bases, the J end by 0 bases, with 10 bases between. Material: whole blood, obtained in connection with sensitization to the hapten diphenylcyclopropenone (DPC). V is TRBV29-1 and J is TRBJ1-3; D is unclear. The sequence was collected from a woman aged 45-65 years with alopecia areata. Some clones in this sample may be carry-over from other donors' samples. The CDR3 spells CSAGDGSGNTIYF. Here the CDR3 DNA reads TGCAGCGCCGGTGACGGCTCTGGAAACACCATATATTTT. Combining the CDR3 with reference TRBV29-1 and TRBJ1-3 gives the whole variable domain SAVISQKPSRDICQRGTSLTIQCQVDSQVTMMFWYRQQPGQSLTLIATANQGSEATYESGFVIDKFPISRPNLTFSTLTVSNMSPEDSSIYLCSAGDGSGNTIYFGEGSWLTVV.